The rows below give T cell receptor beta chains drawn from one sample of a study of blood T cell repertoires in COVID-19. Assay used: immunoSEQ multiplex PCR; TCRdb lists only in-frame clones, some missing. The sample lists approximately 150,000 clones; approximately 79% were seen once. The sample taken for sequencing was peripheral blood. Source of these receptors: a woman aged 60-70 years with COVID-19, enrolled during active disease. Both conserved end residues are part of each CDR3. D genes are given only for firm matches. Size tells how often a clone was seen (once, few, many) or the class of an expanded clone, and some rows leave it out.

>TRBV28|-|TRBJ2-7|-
TGTGCCAGCAGTTTCCTCGACGAGCAGTACTTC
CASSFLDEQYF
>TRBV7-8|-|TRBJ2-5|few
TGTGCCAGCAGCCCAGGTTCCCAAGAGACCCAGTACTTC
CASSPGSQETQYF
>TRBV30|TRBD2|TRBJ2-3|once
TGTGCCTGGAGTGTACTTAGCGGGAGGGCCGGCGGGATTTGGGGGGATACGCAGTATTTT
CAWSVLSGRAGGIWGDTQYF
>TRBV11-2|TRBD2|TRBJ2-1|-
TGTGCCAGCAGCTTATCCCCCGGACTAGCGGGAGCATATAATGAGCAGTTCTTC
CASSLSPGLAGAYNEQFF
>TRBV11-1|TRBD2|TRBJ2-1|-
TGTGCCAGCAGCCGGCTAGCGGGAGGCCTATACAATGAGCAGTTCTTC
CASSRLAGGLYNEQFF
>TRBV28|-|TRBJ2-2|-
TGTGCCAGCAGTTTAATCCCCAACGGGGAGCTGTTTTTT
CASSLIPNGELFF
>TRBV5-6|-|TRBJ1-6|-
TGTGCCAGCAGCTTAAACAGGGTGCACATTTCACCCCTCCACTTT
CASSLNRVHISPLHF
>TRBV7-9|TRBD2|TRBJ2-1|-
TGTGCCAGCAGCCGTAGACTAGCGGGAGGGAATGAGCAGTTCTTC
CASSRRLAGGNEQFF
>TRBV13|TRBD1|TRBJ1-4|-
TGTGCCAGCAGCTTAGGCCGGAGCAGGGGGCTTGAAAAACTGTTTTTT
CASSLGRSRGLEKLFF
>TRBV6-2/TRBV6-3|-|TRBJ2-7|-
TGTGCCAGCAGTGTGGTACAGGGAAGGAACGAGCAGTACTTC
CASSVVQGRNEQYF
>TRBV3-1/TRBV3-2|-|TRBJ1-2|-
TGTGCCAGCAGCCAGCGGGGGGATAACTATGGCTACACCTTC
CASSQRGDNYGYTF
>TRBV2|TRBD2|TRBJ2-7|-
TGTGCCAGCCAGGGGGGACTGTGGACTAGCGGGAGGGATTACGAGCAGTACTTC
CASQGGLWTSGRDYEQYF
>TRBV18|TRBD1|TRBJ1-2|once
TGTGCCAGCTCACCGGGACAGGGAGGAAACTATGGCTACACCTTC
CASSPGQGGNYGYTF
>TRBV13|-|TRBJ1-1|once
TGTGCCAGCAGCTTAGAGAGCCGGACTGAAGCTTTCTTT
CASSLESRTEAFF
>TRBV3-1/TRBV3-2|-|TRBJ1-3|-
TGTGCCAGCAGCCAAGGTTACAGGGTAAACTCTGGAAACACCATATATTTT
CASSQGYRVNSGNTIYF
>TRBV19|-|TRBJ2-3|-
TGTGCCAGCGATCCGGGGAACACAGATACGCAGTATTTT
CASDPGNTDTQYF
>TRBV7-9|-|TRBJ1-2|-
TGTGCCAGCAGCTTAGGCAGGGCGGACAGTAACTATGGCTACACCTTC
CASSLGRADSNYGYTF
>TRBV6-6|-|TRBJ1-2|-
TGTGCCAGCAGCGACGACAGCTATGGCTACACCTTC
CASSDDSYGYTF
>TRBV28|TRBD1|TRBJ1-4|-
TGTGCCAGCAGTTTGGGGACAGGGGCAATGGGCAATGAAAAACTGTTTTTT
CASSLGTGAMGNEKLFF
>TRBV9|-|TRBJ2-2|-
TGTGCCAGCAGCCCCCGGTTTGAGGAGCTGTTTTTT
CASSPRFEELFF
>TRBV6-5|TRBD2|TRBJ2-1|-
TGTGCCAGCAGTTTATTAGCGGGAGGGCCTAGAAATGAGCAGTTCTTC
CASSLLAGGPRNEQFF
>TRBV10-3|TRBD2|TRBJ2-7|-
TGTGCCATCAGGGCCTCGACTAGCGGGAACGAGCAGTACTTC
CAIRASTSGNEQYF
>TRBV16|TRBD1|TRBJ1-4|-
TGTGCCAGCAGCCAATTGGTACAGGGGAATGAAAAACTGTTTTTT
CASSQLVQGNEKLFF
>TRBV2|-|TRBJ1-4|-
TGTGCCAGCAGTGAAGAGTGGCAGGGTAATGAAAAACTGTTTTTT
CASSEEWQGNEKLFF
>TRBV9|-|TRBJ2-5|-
TGTGCCAGCAGCGCCGGGACACGGGAGACCCAGTACTTC
CASSAGTRETQYF
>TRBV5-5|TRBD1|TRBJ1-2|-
TGTGCCAGCAGCCTGGGACAGGGCTCGTTTTATGGCTACACCTTC
CASSLGQGSFYGYTF
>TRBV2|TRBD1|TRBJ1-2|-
TGTGCCAGCAGTGACCTTTACAGGGGGACTAACTATGGCTACACCTTC
CASSDLYRGTNYGYTF
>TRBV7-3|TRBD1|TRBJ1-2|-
TGTGCCAGCAGCTTAGCCCAGGGGGTAGGCTACACCTTC
CASSLAQGVGYTF
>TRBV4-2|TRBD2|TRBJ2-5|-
TGTGCCAGCAGCCAAGATTTTTTGGGGACTAGCGGGAGGGGCGGCCTGGAGACCCAGTACTTC
CASSQDFLGTSGRGGLETQYF
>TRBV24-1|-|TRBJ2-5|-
TGTGCCACCAGTGATTTCCGACAGAACCAAGAGACCCAGTACTTC
CATSDFRQNQETQYF
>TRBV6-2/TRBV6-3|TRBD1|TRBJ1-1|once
TGTGCCAGCAGTTACCGGGACAGGAACACTGAAGCTTTCTTT
CASSYRDRNTEAFF
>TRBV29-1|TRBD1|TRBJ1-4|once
TGCAGCGTTGGACAGGGATCCGAAAAACTGTTTTTT
CSVGQGSEKLFF
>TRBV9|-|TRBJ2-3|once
TGTGCCAGCAGCGTAGCAGCGTTCACAGATACGCAGTATTTT
CASSVAAFTDTQYF
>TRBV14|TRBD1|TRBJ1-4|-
TGTGCCAGCAGAAGGACAGGGGAAGAAAAACTGTTTTTT
CASRRTGEEKLFF
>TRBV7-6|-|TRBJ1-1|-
TGTGCCAGCAGCGGGGGACTCCGGTGGAACACTGAAGCTTTCTTT
CASSGGLRWNTEAFF
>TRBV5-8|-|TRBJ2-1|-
TGTGCCAGCAGCTCCGGGGTTTACTCCTACAATGAGCAGTTCTTC
CASSSGVYSYNEQFF
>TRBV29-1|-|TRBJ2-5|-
TGCAGCGTTGAAGTCAGCAGGGGTGAGACCCAGTACTTC
CSVEVSRGETQYF
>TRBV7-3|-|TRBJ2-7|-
TGTGCCAGCAGCTCCACACATACCTCCGAGCAGTACTTC
CASSSTHTSEQYF
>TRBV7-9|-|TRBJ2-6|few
TGTGCCAGCAGCTCTGGACACTCTGGGGCCAACGTCCTGACTTTC
CASSSGHSGANVLTF
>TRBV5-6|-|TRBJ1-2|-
TGTGCCAGCAGCTTGGAAGTCGGGTGGAACTATGGCTACACCTTC
CASSLEVGWNYGYTF
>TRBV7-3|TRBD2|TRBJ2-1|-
TGTGCCAGCAGCTTACGACTAGCTGGTGAGCAGTTCTTC
CASSLRLAGEQFF
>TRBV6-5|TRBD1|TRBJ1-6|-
TGTGCCAGCAGCCGCAGGGGGCAGTCACCCCTCCACTTT
CASSRRGQSPLHF
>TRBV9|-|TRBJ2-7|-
TGTGCCAGCAGCGTAGACCCGGGCTACGAGCAGTACTTC
CASSVDPGYEQYF
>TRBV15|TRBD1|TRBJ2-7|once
TGTGCCACCAGCAGAGCTTCGGTGACAGGGGGATCCTACGAGCAGTACTTC
CATSRASVTGGSYEQYF
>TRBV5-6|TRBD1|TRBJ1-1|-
TGTGCCAGCAGCTTAACAGGGACAGGGGAACCTGAAGCTTTCTTT
CASSLTGTGEPEAFF
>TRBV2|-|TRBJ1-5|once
TGTGCCAGCAGTGAAGCGCGGGATCAGCCCCAGCATTTT
CASSEARDQPQHF
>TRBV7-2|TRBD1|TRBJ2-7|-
TGTGCCAGCAGCTCCGACAGGGGCCCCTACGAGCAGTACTTC
CASSSDRGPYEQYF
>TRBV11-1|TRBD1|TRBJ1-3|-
TGTGCCAGCAGCCCGACAGGGAGAAACACCATATATTTT
CASSPTGRNTIYF
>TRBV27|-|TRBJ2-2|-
TGTGCCAGCAGCATGGGAGTTAACACCGGGGAGCTGTTTTTT
CASSMGVNTGELFF
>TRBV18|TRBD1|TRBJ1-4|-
TGTGCCAGCTCACCAAGACAGGGGGATAATGAAAAACTGTTTTTT
CASSPRQGDNEKLFF
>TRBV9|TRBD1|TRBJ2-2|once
TGTGCCAGCAGCGTAGTAACCCTAGGGATAGGGGGCAGCACCGGGGAGCTGTTTTTT
CASSVVTLGIGGSTGELFF